This passage covers 20 T cell receptor beta chains from one sample sequenced in a study of identical twins. TCRdb re-analysed the 5' RACE reads in MiXCR, keeping a single row per CDR3 protein. The sample includes around 1.7 million distinct CDR3 sequences, about 30% of them seen just once. The sample consisted of cord blood. Receptors were obtained from a newborn girl in good health.

The rearrangement joins TRBV29-1 to TRBJ1-4; D gene uncertain. The V end was cut by 5 bases, the J end by 7 bases, with 14 bases between. The length of the CDR3 is 13 residues. Germline assignment: CDR1 SQVTM and CDR2 ANQGSEA. The CDR3 region has the DNA TGCAGCGTTAAAACTACCGGACCTGAAAAACTGTTTTTT. Protein: CSVKTTGPEKLFF.

The chain joins TRBV20-1 to TRBJ2-7; D gene uncertain. The CDR3 sequence is 14 residues long. V was clipped by 0 bases and J by 1 base, with 10 bases between them. CDR1 and CDR2 (germline): DFQATT, SNEGSKA (reference sequence). The CDR3 coding sequence is TGCAGTGCTAGAGATACACCCAATTCCTACGAGCAGTACTTC. It codes for CSARDTPNSYEQYF.

A remark on this clonotype: One junction end disagrees with the germline gene, perhaps due to a read error. This rearrangement joins TRBV27 to TRBJ2-7, with D unclear. This CDR3 region has 15 residues. The germline CDR1 and CDR2 sequences are MNHEY and SMNVEV (reference sequence). Here the CDR3 DNA reads TGTGCCGGCAGTTTAGGTTCTGGGTTCCTGGGCGAGCAGTACTTC. Amino acid sequence: CAGSLGSGFLGEQYF.

In this sample, this clonotype turned up a few times. The V and J genes are TRBV24-1 and TRBJ2-3, with 7 bases aligning to TRBD2. The CDR3 has 15 residues. Germline values: CDR1 KGHDR, CDR2 SFDVKD. J was trimmed by 5 bases and V by 5 bases; bases with no gene match: 9. The chain's CDR3 is CATSAPGLGRDTQYF. The DNA of the CDR3 is TGTGCCACCAGTGCTCCCGGACTAGGAAGAGATACGCAGTATTTT.

This clonotype was observed a few times. The CDR3 DNA reads as TGTGCCAGCAGTTTACAGATTCCAGATACGCAGTATTTT. This gives the protein CASSLQIPDTQYF. The rearrangement joins TRBV27 to TRBJ2-3, with D unresolved. CDR3 size: 13 residues. Germline V gene sequence: CDR1 MNHEY, CDR2 SMNVEV (reference sequence). Trimming removed 2 bases from V and 4 bases from J, with 7 bases in between.

This clonotype was counted a few times. The chain employs TRBV10-3 and TRBJ1-2; D remains ambiguous. The V gene's germline CDR1 is ENHRY and CDR2 SYGVKD. This CDR3 spans 14 amino acids. V was shortened by 6 bases and J by 4 bases, with 15 bases between the two germline ends. CDR3 loop: CAISGRGSPYGYTF. The CDR3 bases are TGTGCCATCAGCGGCCGTGGCAGCCCCTATGGCTACACCTTC.

The CDR3 nucleotides are TGCGCCAGCAGCCTTTCAATTGGGGAGACCCAGTACTTC. Protein: CASSLSIGETQYF. This chain joins TRBV4-1 and TRBJ2-5; D remains ambiguous. V was trimmed by 4 bases and J by 5 bases, leaving 11 bases between them. The CDR3 extends over 13 amino acids. CDR1 and CDR2 (germline): MGHRA, YSYEKL.

The chain is built from TRBV4-1 and TRBJ1-1; D not certain. V lost 8 bases, J lost 5 bases, and 15 bases lay in between. The CDR3 is made up of 13 amino acids. Germline values: CDR1 MGHRA, CDR2 YSYEKL. Written as DNA, the CDR3 is TGCGCCAGCTCAATTGACACCGAAACTGAAGCTTTCTTT. Protein sequence: CASSIDTETEAFF.

This clonotype has more than one count but fewer than ten. V usage is TRBV3-1 and J usage is TRBJ1-2; D is possibly TRBD1 (5 bases). Germline V lookup: CDR1 LGHDT, CDR2 YNNKEL (reference sequence). Between the trimmed V and J ends, which lost 1 base and 4 bases, there was a span of 10 bases. The CDR3 covers 14 residues. For the CDR3, the DNA is TGTGCCAGCAGCCAAGTGACAGAGAGCTATGGCTACACCTTC. This encodes CASSQVTESYGYTF.

This clonotype was found a few times. The gene calls are TRBV7-9 and TRBJ1-6; the match to TRBD1 covers 8 bases. The CDR3 runs 16 residues. Germline loops: CDR1 SEHNR, CDR2 FQNEAQ (reference sequence). Losses at the gene ends were 4 bases for V and 3 bases for J; bases not matched to a gene: 5. The CDR3 sequence is CASSSTDRGYNSPLHF. CDR3 nucleotide sequence: TGTGCCAGCAGCTCGACCGACAGGGGCTATAATTCACCCCTCCACTTT. Filled out from reference TRBV7-9 and TRBJ1-6, the complete variable domain reads DTGVSQNPRHKITKRGQNVTFRCDPISEHNRLYWYRQTLGQGPEFLTYFQNEAQLEKSRLLSDRFSAERPKGSFSTLEIQRTEQGDSAMYLCASSSTDRGYNSPLHFGNGTRLTVT.

The chain recombines TRBV9 with TRBJ1-2; D not resolved. The CDR3 is 14 residues long. Trimming shortened V by 1 base and J by 0 bases, and 7 bases separated the two germline ends. Germline-derived CDR1 and CDR2 are SGDLS and YYNGEE. CDR3 residues: CASSVWGSNYGYTF. Written as DNA, the CDR3 is TGTGCCAGCAGCGTATGGGGATCTAACTATGGCTACACCTTC.

The chain employs TRBV28 and TRBJ2-3; 9 nucleotides match TRBD2. Germline-derived CDR1 and CDR2 are MDHEN and SYDVKM. The CDR3 is 18 amino acids. Unmatched junction bases numbered 10, after V lost 1 base and J lost 2 bases. The CDR3 coding sequence is TGTGCCAGCAGTTTATTCGTTCGGCTAGCGGGACACACAGATACGCAGTATTTT. It translates to CASSLFVRLAGHTDTQYF. The whole variable domain, remainder taken from reference TRBV28 and TRBJ2-3, is DVKVTQSSRYLVKRTGEKVFLECVQDMDHENMFWYRQDPGLGLRLIYFSYDVKMKEKGDIPEGYSVSREKKERFSLILESASTNQTSMYLCASSLFVRLAGHTDTQYFGPGTRLTVL.

This clonotype was seen only a few times. The V call is TRBV27, the J call TRBJ2-7; 9 nucleotides agree with TRBD2. Germline-derived CDR1 and CDR2 are MNHEY and SMNVEV (reference sequence). CDR3 length: 15 amino acids. Trimming at V came to 5 bases and at J to 5 bases, leaving 10 bases not matched to a gene. CDR3 DNA sequence: TGTGCCAGCAGTCTGTCTAGCGGGATGTCGGACGAGCAGTACTTC. Translated: CASSLSSGMSDEQYF.

The chain has TRBV29-1 and TRBJ2-1, with D perhaps matching TRBD2 (5 bases). Germline V gene data show CDR1 as SQVTM and CDR2 as ANQGSEA. V dropped 6 bases and J dropped 4 bases, with 7 bases sitting between them. CDR3 size: 11 residues. The CDR3 loop reads CSVWTYNEQFF. In DNA form, the CDR3 reads TGCAGCGTCTGGACTTACAATGAGCAGTTCTTC.

The chain has TRBV20-1 and TRBJ1-2; D is possibly TRBD1 (5 bases). V lost 1 base, J lost 5 bases, and 20 bases lay in between. The CDR3 loop spans 16 amino acids. Germline V lookup: CDR1 DFQATT, CDR2 SNEGSKA (reference sequence). The CDR3 bases are TGCAGTGCTAGAGCGGGGGAAGCCTTTATTAGTTATGGCTACACCTTC. Its protein product is CSARAGEAFISYGYTF.

This chain connects TRBV6-1 to TRBJ2-1; 12 nucleotides align to TRBD2. The J segment lost 2 bases and the V segment lost 6 bases, leaving 8 bases of the junction unmatched. Germline V gene data show CDR1 as MNHNS and CDR2 as SASEGT. The CDR3 is 17 amino acids. As DNA, the CDR3 is TGTGCCAGCAGCCGCACTGGACTAGCGGGAACCTACAATGAGCAGTTCTTC. It specifies CASSRTGLAGTYNEQFF.

The chain employs TRBV6-5 and TRBJ2-1; TRBD2 matches 9 bases. The CDR3 has 16 amino acids. Germline trimming cut 5 bases from V and 6 bases from J; bases unmatched to any gene: 11. From germline, CDR1 is MNHEY and CDR2 SVGAGI. The CDR3 loop is CASSRVLAGRGNEQFF. The CDR3 nucleotides read TGTGCCAGCAGTCGCGTGCTAGCGGGAAGAGGCAATGAGCAGTTCTTC.

The chain uses TRBV20-1 and TRBJ1-6; D is undetermined. The CDR3 is made up of 15 amino acids. V was trimmed by 6 bases and J by 0 bases, leaving 12 bases between them. The V gene's germline CDR1 is DFQATT and CDR2 SNEGSKA (reference sequence). CDR3 DNA sequence: TGCAGTGCCCCGGGCCGGAGCTCCTATAATTCACCCCTCCACTTT. This encodes CSAPGRSSYNSPLHF.

The genes are TRBV5-6 and TRBJ1-5; D not resolved. Germline loops: CDR1 SGHDT, CDR2 YYEEEE. The germline V and J ends were trimmed by 3 bases and 0 bases, with 7 bases remaining between them. The CDR3 totals 14 residues. The CDR3 protein is CASSSWISNQPQHF. The CDR3 bases are TGTGCCAGCAGCTCTTGGATTAGCAATCAGCCCCAGCATTTT. Filled out from reference TRBV5-6 and TRBJ1-5, the complete variable domain reads DAGVTQSPTHLIKTRGQQVTLRCSPKSGHDTVSWYQQALGQGPQFIFQYYEEEERQRGNFPDRFSGHQFPNYSSELNVNALLLGDSALYLCASSSWISNQPQHFGDGTRLSIL.

This chain connects TRBV20-1 to TRBJ2-3; D remains ambiguous. The CDR3 contains 13 residues. V lost 2 bases, J lost 0 bases, and 6 bases lay in between. Germline V gene data show CDR1 as DFQATT and CDR2 as SNEGSKA (reference sequence). This chain's CDR3 is CSARQSSTDTQYF. In nucleotides, the CDR3 is TGCAGTGCTAGACAGTCTAGCACAGATACGCAGTATTTT.